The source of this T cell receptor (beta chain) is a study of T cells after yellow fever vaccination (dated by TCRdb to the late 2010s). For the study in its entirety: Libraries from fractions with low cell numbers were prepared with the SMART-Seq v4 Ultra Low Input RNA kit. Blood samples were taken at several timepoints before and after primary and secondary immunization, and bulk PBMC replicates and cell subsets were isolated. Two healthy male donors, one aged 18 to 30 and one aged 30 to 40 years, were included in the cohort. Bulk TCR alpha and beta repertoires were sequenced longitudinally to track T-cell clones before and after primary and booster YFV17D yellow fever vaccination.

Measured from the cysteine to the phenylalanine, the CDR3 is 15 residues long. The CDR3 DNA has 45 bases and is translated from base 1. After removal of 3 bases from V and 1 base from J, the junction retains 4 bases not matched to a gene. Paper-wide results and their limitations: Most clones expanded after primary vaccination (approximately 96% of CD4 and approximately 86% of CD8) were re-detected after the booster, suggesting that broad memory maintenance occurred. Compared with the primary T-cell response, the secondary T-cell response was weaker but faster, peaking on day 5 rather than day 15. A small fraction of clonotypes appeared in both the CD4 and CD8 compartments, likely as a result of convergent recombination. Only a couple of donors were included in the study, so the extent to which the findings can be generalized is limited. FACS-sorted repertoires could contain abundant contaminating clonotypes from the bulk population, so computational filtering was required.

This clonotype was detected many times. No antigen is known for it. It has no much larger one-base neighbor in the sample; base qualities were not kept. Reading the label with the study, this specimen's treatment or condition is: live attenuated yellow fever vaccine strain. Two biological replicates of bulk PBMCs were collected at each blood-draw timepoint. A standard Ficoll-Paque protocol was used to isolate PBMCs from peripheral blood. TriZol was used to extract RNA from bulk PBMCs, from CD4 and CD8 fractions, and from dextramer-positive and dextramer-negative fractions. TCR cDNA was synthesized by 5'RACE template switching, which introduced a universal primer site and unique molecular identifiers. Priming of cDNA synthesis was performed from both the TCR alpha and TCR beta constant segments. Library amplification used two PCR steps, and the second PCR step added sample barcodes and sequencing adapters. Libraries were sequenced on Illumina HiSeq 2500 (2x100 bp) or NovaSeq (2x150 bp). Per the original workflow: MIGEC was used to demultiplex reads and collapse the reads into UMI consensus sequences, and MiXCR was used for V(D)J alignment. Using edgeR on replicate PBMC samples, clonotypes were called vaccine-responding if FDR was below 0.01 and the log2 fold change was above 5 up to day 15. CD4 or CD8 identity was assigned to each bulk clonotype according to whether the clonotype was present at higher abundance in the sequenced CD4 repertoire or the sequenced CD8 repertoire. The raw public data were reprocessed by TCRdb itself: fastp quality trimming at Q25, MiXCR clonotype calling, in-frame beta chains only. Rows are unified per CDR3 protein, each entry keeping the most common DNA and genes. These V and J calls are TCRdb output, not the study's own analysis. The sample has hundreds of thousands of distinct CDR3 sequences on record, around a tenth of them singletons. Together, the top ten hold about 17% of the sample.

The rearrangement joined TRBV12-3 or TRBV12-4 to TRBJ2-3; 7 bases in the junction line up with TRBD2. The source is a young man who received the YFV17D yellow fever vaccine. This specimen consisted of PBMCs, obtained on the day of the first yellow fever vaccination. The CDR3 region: CASSFDLAGTDTQYF. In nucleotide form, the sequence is TGTGCCAGCAGTTTTGATCTAGCGGGCACAGATACGCAGTATTTT.